Below are 25 T cell receptor beta chains sequenced from a single sample in a study of CD8 T cells in ankylosing spondylitis. The study's findings and limits: Among TCR beta sequences, a motif of about 8 highly homologous variants appeared characteristic of ankylosing spondylitis blood.

TCRdb ran MiXCR on the 5' RACE reads and lists one entry per CDR3 protein. Of 400,000 to 450,000 distinct CDR3 sequences in the sample, 15% to 20% were seen once. No antigen has been assigned to these receptors. Source material: blood, either unsorted or a sorted T cell fraction (not recorded which). The receptors stem from a male donor with ankylosing spondylitis.

This clonotype was counted ten times or more. The genes are TRBV12-3 or TRBV12-4 and TRBJ2-7; 11 bases map to TRBD1. V dropped 3 bases and J dropped 3; count of bases not matched to a gene: 7. The CDR3 has 16 residues. The CDR3 sequence is CASSFPPGQGGYEQYF. The CDR3 bases are TGTGCCAGCAGTTTCCCCCCGGGACAGGGGGGCTACGAGCAGTACTTC.

The chain has TRBV15 and TRBJ2-5, with a tentative D call TRBD1 (6 bases). CDR3 length: 16 amino acids. Trimming took 4 bases from V and 5 from J, leaving 20 bases between them. CDR1 LNHNV and CDR2 YYDKDF come from the germline V gene (reference sequence). CDR3 in amino acids: CATSTQQGPGWETQYF. The CDR3 DNA sequence: TGTGCCACCAGCACGCAACAGGGACCTGGGTGGGAGACCCAGTACTTC.

In its sample, this clonotype was seen many times. This chain links TRBV12-3 or TRBV12-4 with TRBJ1-5, with no clear D. With 5 bases removed from V and 5 bases from J, the gap between germline ends came to 7 bases. The CDR3 runs to 12 residues. CDR3 bases: TGTGCCAGCAGTCGGGTAGATCAGCCCCAGCATTTT. It encodes CASSRVDQPQHF.

The J gene is TRBJ2-5, the V gene TRBV20-1; no firm D call. The length of the CDR3 is 13 residues. V lost 1 base, J lost 4 bases, and 10 bases lay in between. CDR1 and CDR2 (germline): DFQATT, SNEGSKA (reference sequence). CDR3 nucleotides: TGCAGTGCTAGAGGGGCGCCCGGAGAGACCCAGTACTTC. Translating it yields CSARGAPGETQYF.

This sequence joins TRBV6-5 and TRBJ2-1; weak D call: TRBD1 (5 bases). Trimming took 2 bases from V and 6 from J, leaving 14 bases between them. Germline V gene sequence: CDR1 MNHEY, CDR2 SVGAGI. CDR3 length equals 15 residues. The CDR3 sequence: CASSYGSQQGNEQFF. DNA of the CDR3: TGTGCCAGCAGTTACGGGTCCCAGCAGGGCAATGAGCAGTTCTTC.

This clonotype has only a few counts. This chain uses TRBV11-2 with TRBJ2-5; 7 nucleotides line up with TRBD2. Looked up from germline, CDR1 is SGHAT and CDR2 is FQNNGV. This CDR3 has 14 amino acids. V dropped 5 bases and J dropped 7; count of bases not matched to a gene: 10. Here the CDR3 DNA reads TGTGCCAGCAGCCCGCGGGACTATTGGGGGACCCAGTACTTC. This encodes CASSPRDYWGTQYF.

This clonotype was detected ten times or more. The V gene is TRBV9, the J gene TRBJ2-1, with 10 nucleotides matching TRBD2. V was clipped by 6 bases and J by 6 bases; unmatched bases: 12. The CDR3 loop spans 16 amino acids. Looked up from germline, CDR1 is SGDLS and CDR2 is YYNGEE. The CDR3 DNA follows: TGTGCCAGCACGGGGGCTAGCGGGAGTGGGTTCAATGAGCAGTTCTTC. Residues: CASTGASGSGFNEQFF.

The V and J genes are TRBV11-1 and TRBJ2-7; D is ambiguous. This CDR3 has 14 amino acids. Per germline, CDR1 SGHAT and CDR2 FQDESV (reference sequence). Trimming took off 5 bases at V and 1 base at J, with 12 bases between the two ends. The CDR3 is CASSPVRVSYEQYF. In DNA, the CDR3 is TGTGCCAGCAGCCCGGTCAGAGTATCCTACGAGCAGTACTTC.

The sample holds a few counts of this clonotype. This chain links TRBV18 with TRBJ2-1; 10 bases align to TRBD2. Germline CDR1 is KGHSH and CDR2 is LQKENI. The length of the CDR3 is 18 residues. Unmatched junction bases numbered 12, after V lost 2 bases and J lost 5 bases. The CDR3, as DNA: TGTGCCAGCTCACCAATTCTGTTTCTAGCGGGAGCAAACAATGAGCAGTTCTTC. Amino acids: CASSPILFLAGANNEQFF.

This clonotype was counted only a few times. The chain combines TRBV12-3 or TRBV12-4 with TRBJ1-4; D call uncertain. Trimming stripped 1 base from V and 8 bases from J, with 2 bases between. CDR3 length: 11 amino acids. Written as DNA, the CDR3 is TGTGCCAGCAGTTTAGAAGAAAAACTGTTTTTT. Translated, it gives CASSLEEKLFF.

V usage is TRBV12-3 or TRBV12-4 and J usage is TRBJ1-3, with 9 nucleotides matching TRBD1. The CDR3 has 16 residues. V lost 6 bases to trimming and J lost 0 bases; unmatched junction nucleotides: 6. CDR3 in amino acids: CASRPGQGISGNTIYF. DNA for the CDR3: TGTGCCAGCAGACCCGGACAGGGGATCTCTGGAAACACCATATATTTT.

The gene calls are TRBV3-1 and TRBJ1-5, with 7 bases identical to TRBD1. This CDR3 has 16 amino acids. V lost 4 bases to trimming and J lost 0 bases; unmatched junction nucleotides: 6. CDR1 is LGHDT and CDR2 is YNNKEL in the germline V gene (reference sequence). The CDR3 DNA reads TGTGCCAGCAGCCGAGGGACAGTCAATAGCAATCAGCCCCAGCATTTT. Translated, it gives CASSRGTVNSNQPQHF.

This sequence joins TRBV9 and TRBJ2-2, with D possibly matching TRBD1 (5 bases). The length of the CDR3 is 15 residues. The germline gives CDR1 SGDLS, CDR2 YYNGEE. Trimming removed 1 base from V and 4 bases from J, with 11 bases in between. The CDR3 region has the DNA TGTGCCAGCAGCGTATCTTCAGGGTTCACCGGGGAGCTGTTTTTT. Protein sequence: CASSVSSGFTGELFF. The variable domain in full, completed from reference TRBV9 and TRBJ2-2, reads DSGVTQTPKHLITATGQRVTLRCSPRSGDLSVYWYQQSLDQGLQFLIQYYNGEERAKGNILERFSAQQFPDLHSELNLSSLELGDSALYFCASSVSSGFTGELFFGEGSRLTVL.

This clonotype was counted a few times. This rearrangement joins TRBV5-1 to TRBJ1-6; D unclear. Trimming removed 4 bases at V and 6 bases at J, with 11 bases between. CDR1 and CDR2 from the germline V gene are SGHRS and YFSETQ. This CDR3 is built from 14 residues. DNA of the CDR3: TGCGCCAGCAGCCGCGAGGGCGTTAATTCACCCCTCCACTTT. The encoded protein is CASSREGVNSPLHF.

In nucleotides, the CDR3 is TGTGCCAGCAGCGCAGCGGGAGTAGGTGAGCAGTTCTTC. It codes for CASSAAGVGEQFF. The V and J genes are TRBV7-3 and TRBJ2-1; 8 bases fit TRBD2. Per germline, CDR1 SGHTA and CDR2 FQGTGA. This CDR3 is 13 amino acids long. V gave up 5 bases and J gave up 9 bases; unmatched junction bases: 6. Complete variable domain (other parts from reference TRBV7-3 and TRBJ2-1): GAGVSQTPSNKVTEKGKYVELRCDPISGHTALYWYRQSLGQGPEFLIYFQGTGAADDSGLPNDRFFAVRPEGSVSTLKIQRTERGDSAVYLCASSAAGVGEQFFGPGTRLTVL.

V is TRBV5-1 and J is TRBJ2-1, with 10 nucleotides matching TRBD2. This CDR3 region has 15 residues. Germline CDR1 and CDR2: SGHRS and YFSETQ. Trimming cost V 4 bases and J 6 bases; bases outside gene matches: 7. CDR3 residues: CASSLRTSGFNEQFF. DNA for the CDR3: TGCGCCAGCAGCCTGCGGACTAGCGGCTTCAATGAGCAGTTCTTC.

In this sample, this clonotype turned up a few times. This chain uses TRBV20-1 with TRBJ2-7, with D perhaps TRBD1 (6 bases). The CDR3 has 15 amino acids. The ends were cut back, 3 bases at V and 6 bases at J, with 21 bases in the middle. Germline lookup yields CDR1 DFQATT and CDR2 SNEGSKA (reference sequence). The CDR3, as DNA: TGCAGTGCTAGTGCCAATCCCGGGACAACGGGCGAGCAGTACTTC. It is translated as CSASANPGTTGEQYF.

This clonotype was seen more than once but under ten times. This sequence joins TRBV10-3 and TRBJ1-6, with D uncertain. This CDR3 has 15 amino acids. V was cut by 5 bases and J by 8 bases, with 16 bases left in between. In germline, CDR1 is ENHRY, CDR2 SYGVKD. This chain's CDR3 is CAISQQGTADSPLHF. The CDR3 DNA sequence: TGTGCCATCAGTCAACAAGGTACCGCGGATTCACCCCTCCACTTT.

The chain is built from TRBV11-2 and TRBJ1-3; 7 bases are shared with TRBD1. V shed 0 bases, J shed 0 bases, and the junction held 2 bases outside the gene matches. This CDR3 is built from 16 residues. CDR1 and CDR2 from the germline V gene are SGHAT and FQNNGV. The CDR3 reads CASSLEGTASGNTIYF. CDR3 bases: TGTGCCAGCAGCTTAGAGGGGACAGCCTCTGGAAACACCATATATTTT.

This clonotype was seen only a few times. The V and J genes are TRBV2 and TRBJ2-4, with D possibly matching TRBD2 (7 bases). The germline gives CDR1 SNHLY, CDR2 FYNNEI. The CDR3 length is 15 residues. The V end was cut by 8 bases, the J end by 5 bases, with 19 bases between. This CDR3 reads CASGRDRGAQNIQYF. The CDR3 nucleotides read TGTGCCAGCGGACGAGATCGGGGGGCCCAAAACATTCAGTACTTC.

V usage is TRBV20-1 and J usage is TRBJ2-7; D gene uncertain. The V end lost 5 bases, the J end lost 2 bases, and 16 bases lay between the germline ends. This CDR3 region has 14 residues. Germline assignment: CDR1 DFQATT and CDR2 SNEGSKA (reference sequence). In DNA, the CDR3 is TGCAGTGCTGCCCCCCCCGGGCCCACCTACGAGCAGTACTTC. Its protein is CSAAPPGPTYEQYF.

This clonotype was found a few times. V and J are TRBV2 and TRBJ2-2; no clear D. CDR1 and CDR2 from the germline V gene are SNHLY and FYNNEI. The CDR3 length is 13 residues. V dropped 4 bases and J dropped 5 bases, with 8 bases sitting between them. The CDR3 nucleotides read TGTGCCAGCAGTGTTGTCCCTACCGGGGAGCTGTTTTTT. It specifies CASSVVPTGELFF.

This clonotype has just a few counts. The V and J genes are TRBV12-3 or TRBV12-4 and TRBJ2-7; 9 nucleotides agree with TRBD1. The CDR3 covers 14 residues. The ends lost 6 bases at V and 5 bases at J; junction bases unmatched: 8. CDR3 sequence reads: CASSSTGGRNEQYF. CDR3 sequence (DNA): TGTGCCAGCAGCTCCACAGGGGGCAGGAACGAGCAGTACTTC.

This clonotype was detected only a few times. The chain joins TRBV20-1 to TRBJ1-5, with a tentative D call TRBD1 (5 bases). The CDR3 sequence is 13 residues long. The V end was cut by 6 bases, the J end by 0 bases, with 9 bases between. Germline values: CDR1 DFQATT, CDR2 SNEGSKA (reference sequence). The CDR3 sequence is CSAQDNSNQPQHF. The CDR3 coding sequence is TGCAGTGCCCAGGACAATAGCAATCAGCCCCAGCATTTT.

This clonotype occurred a few times. CDR3 coding DNA: TGCAGCGTTTTGCTACAGAGACAGTACAATGAGCAGTTCTTC. Translation gives CSVLLQRQYNEQFF. The chain uses TRBV29-1 and TRBJ2-1; a possible D gene is TRBD1 (5 bases). V was trimmed by 5 bases and J by 4 bases, leaving 15 bases between them. From germline, CDR1 is SQVTM and CDR2 ANQGSEA. The length of the CDR3 is 14 residues.